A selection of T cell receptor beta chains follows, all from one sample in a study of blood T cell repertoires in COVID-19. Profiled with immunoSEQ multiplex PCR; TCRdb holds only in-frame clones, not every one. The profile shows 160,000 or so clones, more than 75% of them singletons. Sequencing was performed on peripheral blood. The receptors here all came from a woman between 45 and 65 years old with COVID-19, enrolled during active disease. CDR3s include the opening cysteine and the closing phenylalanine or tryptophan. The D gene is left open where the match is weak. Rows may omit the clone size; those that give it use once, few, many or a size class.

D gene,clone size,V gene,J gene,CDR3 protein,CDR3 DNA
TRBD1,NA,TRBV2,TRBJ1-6,CASRGTGQNSPLHF,TGTGCCAGCAGGGGGACAGGGCAGAATTCACCCCTCCACTTT
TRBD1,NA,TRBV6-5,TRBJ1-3,CASRTGGASGNTIYF,TGTGCCAGCAGGACAGGGGGCGCGTCTGGAAACACCATATATTTT
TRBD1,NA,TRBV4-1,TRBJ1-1,CASSQYDRGGTEAFF,TGCGCCAGCAGCCAGTACGACAGGGGGGGCACTGAAGCTTTCTTT
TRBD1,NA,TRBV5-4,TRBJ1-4,CASSFRDRDEKLFF,TGTGCCAGCAGCTTTAGGGACAGGGACGAAAAACTGTTTTTT
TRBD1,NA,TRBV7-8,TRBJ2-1,CASSSTGGLYNEQFF,TGTGCCAGCAGCTCGACAGGGGGGCTCTACAATGAGCAGTTCTTC
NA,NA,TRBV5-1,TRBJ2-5,CASSTGLSGETQYF,TGCGCCAGCAGCACGGGACTGTCGGGCGAGACCCAGTACTTC
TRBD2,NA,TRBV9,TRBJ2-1,CASSVRSGGNNEQFF,TGTGCCAGCAGCGTACGGAGCGGGGGGAACAATGAGCAGTTCTTC
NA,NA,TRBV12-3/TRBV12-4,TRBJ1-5,CASSSGIQPQHF,TGTGCCAGCAGTTCAGGGATTCAGCCCCAGCATTTT
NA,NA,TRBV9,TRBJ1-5,CASSVDVAGNQPQHF,TGTGCCAGCAGCGTTGATGTGGCAGGCAATCAGCCCCAGCATTTT
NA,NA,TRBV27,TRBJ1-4,CASSLRYLSNEKLFF,TGTGCCAGCAGTCTACGTTACCTTTCTAATGAAAAACTGTTTTTT
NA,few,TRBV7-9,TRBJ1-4,CASGIAFNEKLFF,TGTGCCAGTGGGATAGCGTTTAATGAAAAACTGTTTTTT
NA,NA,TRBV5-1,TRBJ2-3,CASSLEEPTDTQYF,TGCGCCAGCAGCCTAGAGGAACCCACAGATACGCAGTATTTT
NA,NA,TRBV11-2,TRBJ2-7,CASSLTSSYEQYF,TGTGCCAGCAGCCTTACAAGCTCCTACGAGCAGTACTTC
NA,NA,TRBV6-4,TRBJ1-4,CASSLRPSGEKLFF,TGTGCCAGCAGCCTGCGTCCATCGGGTGAAAAACTGTTTTTT
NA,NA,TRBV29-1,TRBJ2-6,CSVSNSGANVLTF,TGCAGCGTTTCTAACTCTGGGGCCAACGTCCTGACTTTC
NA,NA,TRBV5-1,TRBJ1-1,CASSLSGTTEAFF,TGCGCCAGCAGCTTGTCTGGCACCACTGAAGCTTTCTTT
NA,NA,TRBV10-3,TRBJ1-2,CAITPTGFYGYTF,TGTGCCATCACCCCGACAGGCTTCTATGGCTACACCTTC
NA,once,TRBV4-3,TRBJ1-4,CASSQDVGAATNEKLFF,TGCGCCAGCAGCCAAGATGTCGGAGCCGCAACTAATGAAAAACTGTTTTTT
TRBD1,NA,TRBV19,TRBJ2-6,CASSTTGSGANVLTF,TGTGCCAGTAGTACGACAGGGTCAGGGGCCAACGTCCTGACTTTC
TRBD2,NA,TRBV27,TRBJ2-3,CASRAHLAGGPSTDTQYF,TGTGCCAGCAGGGCGCATCTAGCGGGGGGCCCTAGCACAGATACGCAGTATTTT
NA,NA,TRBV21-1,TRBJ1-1,CASSKVGTGSTEAFF,NA
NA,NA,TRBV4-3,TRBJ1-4,CASSQGGGNEKLFF,TGCGCCAGCAGCCAAGGGGGGGGTAATGAAAAACTGTTTTTT
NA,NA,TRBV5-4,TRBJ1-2,CASSLGQGSGYTF,TGTGCCAGCAGCTTGGGCCAGGGAAGCGGCTACACCTTC
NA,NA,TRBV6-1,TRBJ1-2,CASSEASSISLGGYTF,TGTGCCAGCAGTGAAGCGTCGTCTATCAGTCTAGGCGGCTACACCTTC
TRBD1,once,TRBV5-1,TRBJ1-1,CASSSWGQTNTEAFF,TGCGCCAGCAGCTCCTGGGGACAGACGAACACTGAAGCTTTCTTT
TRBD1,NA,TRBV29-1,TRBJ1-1,CSVQRQGLNTEAFF,TGCAGCGTTCAAAGACAGGGATTGAACACTGAAGCTTTCTTT
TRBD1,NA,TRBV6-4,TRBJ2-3,CASSDSTGGLDTQYF,TGTGCCAGCAGTGACTCGACAGGGGGCTTAGATACGCAGTATTTT
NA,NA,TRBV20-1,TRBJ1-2,CSASSGVGTF,TGCAGTGCTAGTTCGGGGGTCGGCACCTTC
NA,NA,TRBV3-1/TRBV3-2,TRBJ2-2,CASSNSWNTGELFF,TGTGCCAGCAGCAACTCTTGGAACACCGGGGAGCTGTTTTTT
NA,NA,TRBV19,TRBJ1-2,CASSFSQGQYLYTF,TGTGCCAGTAGTTTCTCACAAGGACAGTACCTCTACACCTTC
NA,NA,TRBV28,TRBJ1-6,CASSLATVINSPLHF,TGTGCCAGCAGTTTAGCGACAGTGATTAATTCACCCCTCCACTTT
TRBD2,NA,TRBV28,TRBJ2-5,CASSFGGEVETQYF,TGTGCCAGCAGTTTCGGGGGGGAAGTAGAGACCCAGTACTTC
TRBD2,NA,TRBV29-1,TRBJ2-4,CSVAVTRGEGIQYF,TGCAGCGTTGCTGTGACTAGAGGGGAGGGCATTCAGTACTTC
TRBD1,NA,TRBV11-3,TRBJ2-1,CASNLGGQSSYNEQFF,TGTGCCAGCAACTTAGGGGGCCAGAGCTCCTACAATGAGCAGTTCTTC
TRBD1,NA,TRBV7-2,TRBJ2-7,CASSLGSGGWYEQYF,TGTGCCAGCAGCTTAGGTTCAGGGGGCTGGTACGAGCAGTACTTC
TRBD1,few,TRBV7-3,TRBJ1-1,CASSPTGSTNTEAFF,TGTGCCAGCAGCCCGACAGGGTCGACGAACACTGAAGCTTTCTTT
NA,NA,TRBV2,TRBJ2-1,CASSEGVGSYNEQFF,TGTGCCAGCTCCGAGGGGGTTGGCTCCTACAATGAGCAGTTCTTC
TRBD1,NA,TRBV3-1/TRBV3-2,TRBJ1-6,CASSQGQIYNSPLHF,TGTGCCAGCAGCCAGGGACAGATTTATAATTCACCCCTCCACTTT
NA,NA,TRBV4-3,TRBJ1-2,CASSQDLVGGGYTF,TGCGCCAGCAGCCAAGATCTAGTTGGGGGGGGCTACACCTTC
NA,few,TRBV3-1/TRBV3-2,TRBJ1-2,CASSHLEVSYGYTF,TGTGCCAGCAGCCACCTAGAGGTTTCCTATGGCTACACCTTC
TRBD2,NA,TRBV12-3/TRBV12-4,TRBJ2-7,CASSKAGGTEQYF,TGTGCCAGCTCAAAAGCGGGGGGGACCGAGCAGTACTTC
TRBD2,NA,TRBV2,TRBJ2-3,CAAAPPLAGVSDTQYF,TGTGCCGCGGCCCCCCCTCTAGCGGGGGTATCAGATACGCAGTATTTT
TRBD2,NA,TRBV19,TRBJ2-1,CASSIDSGGNEQFF,TGTGCCAGTAGTATAGATTCGGGGGGTAATGAGCAGTTCTTC
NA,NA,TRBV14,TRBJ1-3,CASSPLQGGNTIYF,TGTGCCAGCAGCCCCCTCCAGGGGGGAAACACCATATATTTT
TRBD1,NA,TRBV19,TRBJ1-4,CASRTPGQGSEKLFF,TGTGCCAGTAGGACACCGGGACAGGGTTCTGAAAAACTGTTTTTT
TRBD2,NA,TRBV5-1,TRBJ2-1,CASSLLTSGFYNEQFF,TGCGCCAGCAGCTTGTTGACTAGCGGGTTCTACAATGAGCAGTTCTTC
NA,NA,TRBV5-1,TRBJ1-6,CASSLVGDKYSPLHF,TGCGCCAGCAGCTTGGTGGGGGACAAATATTCACCCCTCCACTTT
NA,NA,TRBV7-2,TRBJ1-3,CASSRAGVNGNTIYF,TGTGCCAGCAGCCGCGCGGGGGTAAATGGAAACACCATATATTTT
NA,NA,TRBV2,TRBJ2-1,CASSRDTSNNEQFF,TGTGCCAGCAGTCGGGACACAAGTAACAATGAGCAGTTCTTC
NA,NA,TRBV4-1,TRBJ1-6,CASSRWSSLTYNSPLHF,TGCGCCAGCAGCCGGTGGTCGAGCTTGACCTATAATTCACCCCTCCACTTT
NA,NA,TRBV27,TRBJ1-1,CASSSPYRAGDTEAFF,TGTGCCAGCAGTTCCCCATACAGGGCTGGGGACACTGAAGCTTTCTTT
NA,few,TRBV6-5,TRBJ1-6,CASRAQAFALHF,TGTGCCAGCAGGGCCCAGGCGTTTGCCCTCCACTTT
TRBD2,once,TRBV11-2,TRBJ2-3,CASSLFSGGAGAVGTQYF,TGTGCCAGCAGCTTATTTAGCGGGGGGGCCGGGGCGGTGGGTACGCAGTATTTT
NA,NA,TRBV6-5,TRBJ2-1,CASSYGGNEQFF,TGTGCCAGCAGTTACGGCGGCAATGAGCAGTTCTTC
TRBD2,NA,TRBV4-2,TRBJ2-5,CASSQEGGGAWETQYF,TGTGCCAGCAGCCAAGAAGGCGGGGGGGCATGGGAGACCCAGTACTTC